This TCR beta chain stems from a study of T-cell reconstitution after alpha-beta-depleted transplantation in children listed by TCRdb under 2016. The study in broad terms: T-cell immune reconstitution after TCRalphabeta/CD19-depleted allogeneic hematopoietic cell transplantation in children was quantitatively tracked in the study by means of TCR repertoire profiling. Results the study describes overall, beyond this receptor: In some patients, the high TCRbeta diversity seen at day 60 was put down to recipient T cells and intrathymic progenitors that had survived conditioning. About two months after transplant, the apparently early recovery of alphabetaT-cell counts reportedly depended on just several hundred clones that had expanded rapidly and came from non-depleted graft cells. Hyperexpanded clone frequencies declined over subsequent months; after one year, T-cell counts and TCRbeta diversity were mostly attributed to newly produced T cells.

Via the germline V gene, CDR1 is SGHTA and CDR2 FQGTGA. The V end loses 6 bases and the J end loses 10 bases, and a stretch of 15 bases separates them. The CDR3 holds 12 amino acids from the cysteine to the phenylalanine. CDR3 DNA is the only sequence kept; it has 36 bases, read in frame from the first base. Library preparation used PCR. Data came from an Illumina HiSeq 2500. TCR libraries were prepared with molecular barcoding, using unique molecular identifiers to normalize TCRbeta repertoire quantification. Using fastp at Q25 and MiXCR, TCRdb reprocessed the public reads and kept productive beta chains. Every CDR3 protein is listed once, alongside the most common genes and DNA of its rows. For this sample the table gives 800,000 to 1,000,000 distinct CDR3 sequences, of which about 30% were detected only once. The ten largest clones take up roughly 27% of the sample. The treatment or condition label here, explained by the study, means: allogeneic hematopoietic cell transplantation with graft depleted of TCRalphabeta T cells and CD19 B cells. TCRalphabeta/CD19-depleted allogeneic hematopoietic cell grafts were given to the transplant recipients, all of whom were children.

Notes on this clonotype: Its antigen is currently not known. Qualities for individual bases were not recorded, and no much larger clone is one base off.

Recombination connected TRBV7-3 to TRBJ1-1; tentative D gene TRBD1, with 5 bases matching. The source of this sequence is a boy less than two years old who had a stem cell transplant for SCID, so the T cells may come from the graft donor. Here the sequenced sample was PBMCs, mostly from graft donor cells, taken 360 days after TCRalphabeta/CD19-depleted stem cell transplant. Read as DNA, the sequence is TGTGCCAGCAGTCCTGGGGGGAATTCAGCTTTCTTT. Translated, it reads CASSPGGNSAFF.